Listed below are T cell receptor beta chains from one sample, sequenced in a study of OX40 agonist ivuxolimab in advanced cancers. The protocol was immunoSEQ multiplex PCR, while the TCRdb copy is restricted to in-frame clones and leaves out a portion. Altogether fewer than 85,000 clones are present, about 89% being singletons, with the ten largest covering roughly 0.64%. This sample comprised CD4+ or CD8+ T cells sorted from blood, obtained in a trial of the OX40 agonist ivuxolimab. The receptors shown here come from an adult with an advanced solid tumor such as melanoma, head and neck, liver or kidney cancer. Each CDR3 is given with its conserved first and last residue. The order of the fields is clone size, J gene, D gene, V gene, CDR3 DNA, CDR3 protein. D genes are given only for firm matches. Not all rows give a size; the values are once, few, many and, for expanded clones, a class.

- TRBJ1-1 TRBD1 TRBV10-1 TGCGCCAGCAGTGGGGGACAGATGAACACTGAAGCTTTCTTT CASSGGQMNTEAFF
- TRBJ1-2 - TRBV19 TGTGCCAGTAGTATCCCCCCGGCAGCTGGCTACACCTTC CASSIPPAAGYTF
once TRBJ2-7 TRBD1 TRBV23-1 TGCGCCAGCAGTCAACTAACCGGGACAGGGACGTACGAGCAGTACTTC CASSQLTGTGTYEQYF
- TRBJ2-3 - TRBV19 TGTGCCAGTAGTCCGGGACTCGCGTCGGGGCCGGTGGGGCAAGATACGCAGTATTTT CASSPGLASGPVGQDTQYF
- TRBJ1-6 TRBD1 TRBV2 TGTGCCAGCAGCCGGGGGACAGGGCCCCTCCACTTT CASSRGTGPLHF
- TRBJ2-2 TRBD2 TRBV7-2 TGTGCCAGCAGCCCGGGAGGGCTAGCGGGGAACACCGGGGAGCTGTTTTTT CASSPGGLAGNTGELFF
- TRBJ1-1 TRBD1 TRBV28 TGTGCCAGCAGTTTCAGACAGGGTTCCACTGAAGCTTTCTTT CASSFRQGSTEAFF
- TRBJ1-3 - TRBV6-5 TGTGCCAGCAGCTTAACCGGACTAACTGGAAACACCATATATTTT CASSLTGLTGNTIYF
- TRBJ2-1 - TRBV5-1 TGCGCCAGCAGCTTGGGGGCTTACAACAATGAGCAGTTCTTC CASSLGAYNNEQFF
- TRBJ1-3 - TRBV9 TGTGCCAGCAGCCCCCTAACTGGAAACACCATATATTTT CASSPLTGNTIYF
- TRBJ1-2 - TRBV28 TGTGCCAGCAGTTTAGGGACCTATAACTATGGCTACACCTTC CASSLGTYNYGYTF
once TRBJ2-5 - TRBV25-1 TGTGCCAGCGGGGCAGTGGACCAAGAGACCCAGTACTTC CASGAVDQETQYF
- TRBJ1-2 TRBD1 TRBV5-4 TGTGCCAGCAGCAGTTGGAACAGGGGGCATAAGGGTGGCTACACCTTC CASSSWNRGHKGGYTF
- TRBJ2-5 - TRBV29-1 TGCGCCAGCTCCCGGGACATACAAGAGACCCAGTACTTC CASSRDIQETQYF
- TRBJ2-1 TRBD2 TRBV9 TGTGCCAGCAGCGTAGCTAGCGGGAGGGCCGTCAATGAGCAGTTCTTC CASSVASGRAVNEQFF
few TRBJ2-5 - TRBV7-8 TGTGCCAGCAGCCCATCGCGGAGGGAGACCCAGTACTTC CASSPSRRETQYF
- TRBJ2-2 TRBD2 TRBV28 TGTGCCAGCACACCTAGCGGGACTAGGTTGAACACCGGGGAGCTGTTTTTT CASTPSGTRLNTGELFF
once TRBJ2-3 - TRBV18 TGTGCCAGCTCACCCCCGGGACACTCCAGCACAGATACGCAGTATTTT CASSPPGHSSTDTQYF
few TRBJ2-6 - TRBV30 TGTGCCTGGTGGACAGCGCGCTCTGGGGCCAACGTCCTGACTTTC CAWWTARSGANVLTF
- TRBJ1-2 - TRBV6-6 TGTGCCAGCAGTTCGTCAGGTCCTGGCTACACCTTC CASSSSGPGYTF
- TRBJ2-1 - TRBV5-4 TGTGCCAGCAGCGTAAGGGGCCTATACAATGAGCAGTTCTTC CASSVRGLYNEQFF
- TRBJ2-6 - TRBV6-7 TGTGCCAGCATCGGACAGCCTCGGCGCTCTGGGGCCAACGTCCTGACTTTC CASIGQPRRSGANVLTF
- TRBJ1-1 - TRBV7-9 TGTGCCAGCAGCTCCGCAGGCAGCCTTCGGTCCACTGAAGCTTTCTTT CASSSAGSLRSTEAFF
- TRBJ2-7 TRBD1 TRBV27 TGTGCCAGCAGTTTAGTCCGGGACAGGGAAAATCCCTGGCAGTACTTC CASSLVRDRENPWQYF
- TRBJ2-7 - TRBV6-5 TGTGCCAGCAGTTACTTGAGAGGCTACGAGCAGTACTTC CASSYLRGYEQYF
- TRBJ1-5 - TRBV28 TGTGCCAGCAGTTTATCCGGGGGTAGCAATCAGCCCCAGCATTTT CASSLSGGSNQPQHF
few TRBJ1-4 - TRBV6-1 TGTGCCAGCAGGAGGTCGGAGGGGCGCTGGGAAAAACTGTTTTTT CASRRSEGRWEKLFF
- TRBJ1-2 - TRBV30 TGTGCCTGGAGGAGTCCCGGAAAGGCTAACTATGGCTACACCTTC CAWRSPGKANYGYTF
- TRBJ1-4 TRBD1 TRBV28 TGTGCCAGCAGGTCCCGGACAGGGAGAGGTGAAAAACTGTTTTTT CASRSRTGRGEKLFF
- TRBJ2-5 TRBD2 TRBV6-1 TGTGCCAGCAGTGAAGCGCTAGCGGGCGAGACCCAGTACTTC CASSEALAGETQYF
- TRBJ1-3 - TRBV18 TGTGCCAGCTCACTATCGAGGAACCCCGATCAATATTTT CASSLSRNPDQYF
- TRBJ2-3 - TRBV27 TGTGCCAGCAGTAGCGGCCCCACGAGCGATACGCAGTATTTT CASSSGPTSDTQYF
- TRBJ1-1 TRBD1 TRBV6-1 TGTGCCAGCAGTGAAAGGGACAGTCGGGGCAGGTCTGAAGCTTTCTTT CASSERDSRGRSEAFF
few TRBJ2-7 TRBD1 TRBV18 TGTGCCAGCTCACCACGACGGACAGGAGAGCAGTACTTC CASSPRRTGEQYF
once TRBJ2-5 TRBD1 TRBV19 TGTGCCAGTAGTATCCCCAGGGGGCGTAAAGAGACCCAGTACTTC CASSIPRGRKETQYF
- TRBJ2-5 - TRBV19 TGTGCCAGTAATAGACGTGGGGAGACCCAGTACTTC CASNRRGETQYF
- TRBJ2-5 TRBD1 TRBV2 TGTGCCAGCAATACAGGGGCGGCGTTAGAGACCCAGTACTTC CASNTGAALETQYF
- TRBJ1-1 - TRBV5-1 TGCGCCAGCACCTCGGGAGGAGGCACTGAAGCTTTCTTT CASTSGGGTEAFF
- TRBJ2-7 TRBD1 TRBV6-5 TGTGCCAGCAGTTACCGGGGACAGGGCGAAAGCGAGCAGTACTTC CASSYRGQGESEQYF
- TRBJ2-1 TRBD2 TRBV10-3 TGTGCCATCAGTGAGTCTGGCGGGGGGGATGAGCAGTTCTTC CAISESGGGDEQFF
once TRBJ1-2 TRBD1 TRBV6-4 TGTGCCAGCAGTGATTACAGGGGTGGCTACACCTTC CASSDYRGGYTF
- TRBJ1-1 - TRBV28 TGTGCCAGCAGTGACGAGGAGAGGACTGAAGCTTTCTTT CASSDEERTEAFF